This T cell receptor beta chain is from a study of CD8 T cells in Susac syndrome. The germline gives CDR1 MDHEN, CDR2 SYDVKM. This CDR3 contains 15 residues. The germline V and J ends were trimmed by 6 bases and 4 bases, with 19 bases remaining between them. Random hexamers were used to reverse transcribe roughly 0.45 to 1 ug of RNA. Each CDR3 protein is one row after TCRdb ran MiXCR on the immunoSEQ multiplex PCR reads. The sample lists roughly 400,000 distinct CDR3 sequences; around 85% were seen once. The receptor was derived from a human donor with multiple sclerosis. Sample: CD8+ T cells from PBMCs. This chain joins TRBV28 and TRBJ2-7; D uncertain. Here the CDR3 reads CASSPPLAEDYEQYF. The CDR3 DNA follows: TGTGCCAGCAGCCCACCCCTGGCGGAAGATTACGAGCAGTACTTC.